This T cell receptor beta chain comes out of a study of memory CD4+ T cells and cytomegalovirus serostatus. This clone turned up a few times. The sort gate was single viable CD3+CD4+CD8-CD45RO+ cells for memory CD4+ T cells. Libraries were prepared by immunoSEQ multiplex PCR; TCRdb keeps only in-frame clonotypes and omits some of them. The top ten hold around 0.77% of the sample, which has about 39,000 clones, around three quarters seen once. V lost 9 bases to trimming and J lost 11 bases, with 25 bases between them. The CDR3 is 14 amino acids. Germline V lookup: CDR1 LNHDA, CDR2 SQIVND (reference sequence).

Sequenced input: memory CD4+ T cells from blood. The origin of this receptor is an adult in good health and CMV-seronegative. The rearrangement uses TRBV19 and TRBJ1-1, with D perhaps matching TRBD1 (5 bases). CDR3 nucleotides: TGTGCCAGCTTAGGGAGGGGCCATCTGAATACTGCTTTCTTT. This sequence encodes CASLGRGHLNTAFF.